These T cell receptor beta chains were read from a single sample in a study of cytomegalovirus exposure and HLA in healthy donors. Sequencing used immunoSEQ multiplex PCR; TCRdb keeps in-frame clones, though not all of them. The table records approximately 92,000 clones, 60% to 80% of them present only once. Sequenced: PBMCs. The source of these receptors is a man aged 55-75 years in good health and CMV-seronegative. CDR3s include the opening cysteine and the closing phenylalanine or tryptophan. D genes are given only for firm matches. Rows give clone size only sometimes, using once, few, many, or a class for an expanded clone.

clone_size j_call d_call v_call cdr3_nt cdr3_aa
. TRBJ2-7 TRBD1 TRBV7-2 TGTGCCAGCAGCCAGAACAGGGGCGAGCAGTACTTC CASSQNRGEQYF
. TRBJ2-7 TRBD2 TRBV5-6 TGTGCCAGCAGCCGTCTAGCGGGAGGGACCTACGAGCAGTACTTC CASSRLAGGTYEQYF
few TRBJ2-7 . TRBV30 TGTGCCTGGAGTCCCAGACAGGTTTCCTACGAGCAGTACTTC CAWSPRQVSYEQYF
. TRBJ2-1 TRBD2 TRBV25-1 TGTGCCAGCACGACCGGGACTAGCGGGGGAAATGAGCAGTTCTTC CASTTGTSGGNEQFF
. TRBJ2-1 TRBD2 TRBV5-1 TGCGCCAGCAGCCCGAGCGGGGGGACTAACAATGAGCAGTTCTTC CASSPSGGTNNEQFF
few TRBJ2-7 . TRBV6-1 TGTGCCAGCAGGCCCCAGGATTCCTACGAGCAGTACTTC CASRPQDSYEQYF
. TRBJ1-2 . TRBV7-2 TGTGCCAGCAGCTTAGTGGGGGGGGGTAACTATGGCTACACCTTC CASSLVGGGNYGYTF
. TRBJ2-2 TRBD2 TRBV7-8 TGTGCCAGCGGGGCGGGAGTCTTATCGTACGGGGAGCTGTTTTTT CASGAGVLSYGELFF
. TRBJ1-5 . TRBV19 TGTGCCACCCGGGATAGGAGGCTGAACAATCAGCCCCAGCATTTT CATRDRRLNNQPQHF
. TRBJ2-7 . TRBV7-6 TGTGCCAGCAGCTTAGTAGTGTCCCACGAGCAGTACTTC CASSLVVSHEQYF
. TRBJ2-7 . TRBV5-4 TGTGCCAGCAGCTTGGGCGGCTCGACCTACGAGCAGTACTTC CASSLGGSTYEQYF
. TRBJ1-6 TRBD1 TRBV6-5 TGTGCCAGCAGTCGACAGGGCAGAAATTCACCCCTCCACTTT CASSRQGRNSPLHF
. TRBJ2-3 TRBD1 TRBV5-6 TGTGCCAGCAGCTGGGACAGGGGACAGGGTACGCAGTATTTT CASSWDRGQGTQYF
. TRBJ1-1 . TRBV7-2 TGTGCCAGCAGCTTTGCAGGGGCGAGGACTGAAGCTTTCTTT CASSFAGARTEAFF
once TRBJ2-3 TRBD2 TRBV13 TGTGCCAGCAGCGGGGGGGGAGGAGCTAGCACAGATACGCAGTATTTT CASSGGGGASTDTQYF
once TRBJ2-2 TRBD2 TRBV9 TGTGCCAGCAGCGGGGAGGGGACCGGGGAGCTGTTTTTT CASSGEGTGELFF
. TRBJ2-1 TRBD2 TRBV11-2 TGTGCCAGCAGCTTAGATCTGGCGGGGGGGTCCTACAATGAGCAGTTCTTC CASSLDLAGGSYNEQFF
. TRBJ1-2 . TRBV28 TGTGCCAGCAGGCACGGAGGGGCCCTGGAGGGTGGCTACACCTTC CASRHGGALEGGYTF
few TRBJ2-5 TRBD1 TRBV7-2 TGTGCCAGCAGCACCTGGGACAGTAGAAAGACCCAGTACTTC CASSTWDSRKTQYF
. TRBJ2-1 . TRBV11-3 TGTGCCAGCAGCTTAGGTCGGTACAATGAGCAGTTCTTC CASSLGRYNEQFF
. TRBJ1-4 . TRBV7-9 TGTGCCGGAGGACGGGCAACTAATGAAAAACTGTTTTTT CAGGRATNEKLFF
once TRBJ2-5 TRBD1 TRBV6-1 TGTGCCAGCAGTGAATGGAGAGGGACAGGGCAAGAGACCCAGTACTTC CASSEWRGTGQETQYF
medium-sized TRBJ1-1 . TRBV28 TGTGCCAGCAGTTTACGTTCGACAGGCAACACTGAAGCTTTCTTT CASSLRSTGNTEAFF
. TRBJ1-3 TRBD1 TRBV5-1 TGCGCCAGCAGCTTGGATGGACAGGGGGCGGAAAACACCATATATTTT CASSLDGQGAENTIYF
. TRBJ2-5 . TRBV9 TGTGCCAGCAGCGTAGGCCAGCGGAAAGAGACCCAGTACTTC CASSVGQRKETQYF
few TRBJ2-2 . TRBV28 TGTGCCAGCATCATTTCGCGTACCGGGGAGCTGTTTTTT CASIISRTGELFF
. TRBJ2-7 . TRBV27 TGTGCCAGCAGGGCACAGAAATCGCTCTCCTACGAGCAGTACTTC CASRAQKSLSYEQYF
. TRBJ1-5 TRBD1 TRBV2 TGTGCCAGCAGCTTCGACAGGGGGCCTAATCAGCCCCAGCATTTT CASSFDRGPNQPQHF
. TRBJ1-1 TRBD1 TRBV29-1 TGCAGCGTTGAGAGAGGGGGCGGCACTGAAGCTTTCTTT CSVERGGGTEAFF
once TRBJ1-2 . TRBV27 TGTGCCAGCAGACGTGGGGAGAGCTACACCTTC CASRRGESYTF
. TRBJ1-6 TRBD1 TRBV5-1 TGCGCCAGCAGCGTCGCACAGGGGGCTAATTCACCCCTCCACTTT CASSVAQGANSPLHF
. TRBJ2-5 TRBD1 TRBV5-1 TGCGCCAGCAGCCTTCCGGGACAGAAAGAGACCCAGTACTTC CASSLPGQKETQYF
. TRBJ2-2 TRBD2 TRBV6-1 TGTGCCAGCAGTGTGACTAGCGGGAGTTGGGGGAGCGGGGAGCTGTTTTTT CASSVTSGSWGSGELFF
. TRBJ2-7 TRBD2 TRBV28 TGTGCCAGCATTCCGGCTAGCGGGAGTTCCGAGCAGTACTTC CASIPASGSSEQYF
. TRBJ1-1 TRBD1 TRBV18 TGTGCCAGCTCACCTGGACAGGGGGTGAACACTGAAGCTTTCTTT CASSPGQGVNTEAFF
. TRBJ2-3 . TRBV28 TGTGCCAGCAGTACACGATCACCAGATACGCAGTATTTT CASSTRSPDTQYF
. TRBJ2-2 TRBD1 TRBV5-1 TGCGCCAGCAGCTTCCCTCATGAGACAGGGGATATCGGGGAGCTGTTTTTT CASSFPHETGDIGELFF
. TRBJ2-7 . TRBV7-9 TGTGCCAGCAGCTCGCAGGGATACGAGCAGTACTTC CASSSQGYEQYF
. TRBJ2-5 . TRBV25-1 TGTGCCAGCAGGGCAACAGGTCATGAGGCCCAGTACTTC CASRATGHEAQYF
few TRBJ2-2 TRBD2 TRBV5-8 TGTGCCAGCAGCTTGTTGGCGGGAGTCAACACCGGGGAGCTGTTTTTT CASSLLAGVNTGELFF
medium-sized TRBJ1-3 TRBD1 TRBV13 TGTGCCAGCAGCCTAGACAGGGTTGGAAACACCATATATTTT CASSLDRVGNTIYF
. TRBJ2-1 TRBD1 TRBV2 TGTGCCAGCAGCCCAGGACAGGGAAAATTCTTC CASSPGQGKFF
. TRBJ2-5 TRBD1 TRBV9 TGTGCCAGCAGCCCCCACAGGGGGCGGGCAGAGACCCAGTACTTC CASSPHRGRAETQYF
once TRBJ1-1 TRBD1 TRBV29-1 TGCAGCGTTGGGTGGGACAGGAGCACTGAAGCTTTCTTT CSVGWDRSTEAFF
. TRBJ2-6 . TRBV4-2 TGTGCCAGCAGCCAACCGGGACAAATCTCTGGGGCCAACGTCCTGACTTTC CASSQPGQISGANVLTF
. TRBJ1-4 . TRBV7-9 TGTGCCAGCAGCTCTATGGGGCTCACTAATGAAAAACTGTTTTTT CASSSMGLTNEKLFF
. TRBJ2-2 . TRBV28 TGTGCCAGCAGTTTAGAGGGCAGCACGAACACCGGGGAGCTGTTTTTT CASSLEGSTNTGELFF
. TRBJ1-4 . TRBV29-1 TGCAGCGTTGAATTCAGGGGCACTAATGAAAAACTGTTTTTT CSVEFRGTNEKLFF
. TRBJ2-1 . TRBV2 TGTGCCAGCAACAAACTAGCCCATGAGCAGTTCTTC CASNKLAHEQFF
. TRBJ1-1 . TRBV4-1 TGCGCCAGCAGCTTCAACCCCCCACGCCGAGCTAAACTTTTCTTT CASSFNPPRRAKLFF